This T cell receptor (beta chain) comes out of a study of OX40 agonist ivuxolimab in advanced cancers. Some background on the complete study: Ivuxolimab, which targeted the costimulatory receptor OX40 (CD134), was an agonistic, fully human IgG2 monoclonal antibody. Partial responses occurred in three dose-escalation patients: two with cutaneous melanoma and one with hepatocellular carcinoma. The paper reports the monotherapy dose-escalation portion (N = 52 patients) of the phase I ivuxolimab trial. The dose-escalation cohort was 82.7% male with a mean age of approximately 60 years, ranging from roughly 23 to 90. Intravenous ivuxolimab was administered to patients every 2 weeks at six dose levels: 0.01, 0.1, 0.3, 1.5, 3 and 10 mg/kg. The point of sequencing TCRbeta in the periphery was to test whether ivuxolimab changed TCR sequence diversity and drove clonal T-cell expansion. Of the 52 patients in dose escalation, 19 had hepatocellular carcinoma, around 15 had melanoma, 9 had renal cell carcinoma and 9 had head and neck cancer. Patients were allowed to have had prior anti-PD-1, anti-PD-L1 or anti-CTLA-4 therapy, and approximately 37% of the dose-escalation patients had been treated with checkpoint inhibitors.

Inclusive of the bounding cysteine and phenylalanine, the CDR3 is 14 residues long. This entry keeps only the CDR3 DNA: 42 bases, framed from base 1. At the junction V is shortened by 6 bases and J by 2 bases, with 8 bases in between. From the germline V gene (reference sequence), CDR1 is MNHEY and CDR2 is SMNVEV. The trial excluded patients who had a history of autoimmune disease or who were on systemic immunosuppression. Peripheral blood for TCR sequencing was collected from all dose cohorts at baseline, on cycle 4 day 1, and on cycle 7 day 1. Samples were obtained from an open-label, multicenter, first-in-human phase I dose-escalation trial of ivuxolimab. Adults with locally advanced or metastatic melanoma, renal cell, hepatocellular, or head and neck squamous cell carcinoma were enrolled in the trial. Before TCR sequencing, CD4+ and CD8+ T cells were separately sorted from peripheral blood. Points on this clone: Its antigen is currently not known. Base qualities are not provided; no much larger clone lies one nucleotide away.

Genomic DNA was extracted from sorted cells for sequencing of the TCRbeta CDR3 region. TCRbeta CDR3 regions were sequenced using the immunoSEQ Assay. Entries here come from immuneACCESS through TCRdb and include only in-frame sequences with V and J called. Some clones fail to appear in such tables; in the studies checked, an unresolved V gene covers under half of the shortfall, and the cause of the remainder is unknown. Across this sample there are 77,000 or so clones, with roughly 90% seen only once. 10% of the sample rests with the top ten. Broad study findings and their caveats: On average, CD8+ T cells showed more expanded clones than CD4+ T cells after ivuxolimab. In the 0.1-3.0 mg/kg groups, partial responders were among the patients with the lowest normalized peripheral clonal expansion, particularly in CD8+ T cells. Low levels of normalized T-cell clonal expansion were also seen in some patients who did not respond. At doses from 0.1 to 3.0 mg/kg, clonal expansion was seen in both CD4+ and CD8+ blood T cells between baseline and week 6. Which antigens the clonally expanded peripheral T cells were specific for was not determined.

Sequenced material: CD4+ or CD8+ T cells sorted from blood, taken in a trial of the OX40 agonist ivuxolimab. The chain is assembled from TRBV27 and TRBJ1-6; the D gene remains uncertain. The source of this sequence is an adult with an advanced solid tumor such as melanoma, head and neck, liver or kidney cancer. Here is the DNA: TGTGCCAGCAGCTACGGGACCTATAATTCACCCCTCCACTTT. It translates to CASSYGTYNSPLHF.